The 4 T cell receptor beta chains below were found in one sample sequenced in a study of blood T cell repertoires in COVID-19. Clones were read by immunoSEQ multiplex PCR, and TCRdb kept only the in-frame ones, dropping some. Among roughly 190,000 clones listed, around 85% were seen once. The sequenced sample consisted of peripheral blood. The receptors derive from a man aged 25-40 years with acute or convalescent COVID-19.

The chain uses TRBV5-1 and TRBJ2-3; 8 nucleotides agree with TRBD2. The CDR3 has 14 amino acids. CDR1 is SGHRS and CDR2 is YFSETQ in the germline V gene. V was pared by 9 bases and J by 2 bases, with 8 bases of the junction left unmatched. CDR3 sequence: CATASGRITDTQYF. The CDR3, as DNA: TGCGCCACCGCAAGCGGGAGAATCACAGATACGCAGTATTTT.

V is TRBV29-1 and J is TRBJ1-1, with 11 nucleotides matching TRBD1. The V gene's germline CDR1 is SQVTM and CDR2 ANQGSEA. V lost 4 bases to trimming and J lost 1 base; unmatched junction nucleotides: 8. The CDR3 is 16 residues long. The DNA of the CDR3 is TGCAGCGTTGTACGGGACAGGGGGATTGCGAACACTGAAGCTTTCTTT. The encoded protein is CSVVRDRGIANTEAFF.

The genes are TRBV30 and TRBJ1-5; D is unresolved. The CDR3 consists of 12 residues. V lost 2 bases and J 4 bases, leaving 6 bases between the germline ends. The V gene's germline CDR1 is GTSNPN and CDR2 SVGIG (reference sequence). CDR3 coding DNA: TGTGCCTGGAGTCACGGTAATCAGCCCCAGCATTTT. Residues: CAWSHGNQPQHF.

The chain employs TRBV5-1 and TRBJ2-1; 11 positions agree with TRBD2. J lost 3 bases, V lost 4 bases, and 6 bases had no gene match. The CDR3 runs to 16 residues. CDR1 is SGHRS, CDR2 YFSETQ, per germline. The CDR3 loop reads CASSLLAGGLYNEQFF. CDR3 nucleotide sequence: TGCGCCAGCAGCCTCCTAGCGGGAGGCCTCTACAATGAGCAGTTCTTC.